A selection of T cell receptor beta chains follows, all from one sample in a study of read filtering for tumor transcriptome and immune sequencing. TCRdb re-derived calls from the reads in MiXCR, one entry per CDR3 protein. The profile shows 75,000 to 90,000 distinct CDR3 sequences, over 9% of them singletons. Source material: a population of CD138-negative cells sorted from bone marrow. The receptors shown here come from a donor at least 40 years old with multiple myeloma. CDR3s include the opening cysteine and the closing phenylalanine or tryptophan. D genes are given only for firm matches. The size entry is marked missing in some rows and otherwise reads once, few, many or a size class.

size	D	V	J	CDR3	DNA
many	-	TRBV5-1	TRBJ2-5	CASSLGPAQETQYF	TGCGCCAGCAGCTTGGGGCCAGCCCAAGAGACCCAGTACTTC
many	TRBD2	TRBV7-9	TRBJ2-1	CASSPTSSGRYNEQFF	TGTGCCAGCAGCCCAACTTCTAGCGGGAGATACAATGAGCAGTTCTTC
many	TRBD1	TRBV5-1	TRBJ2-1	CASKQGTPSYNEQFF	TGCGCCAGCAAACAGGGGACCCCCTCCTACAATGAGCAGTTCTTC
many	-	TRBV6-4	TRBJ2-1	CASTPWNSSTYNEQFF	TGTGCCAGCACCCCGTGGAATAGCAGCACCTACAATGAGCAGTTCTTC
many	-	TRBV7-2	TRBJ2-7	CASSPHFSRHYEQYF	TGTGCCAGCAGCCCACATTTTAGCCGCCACTACGAGCAGTACTTC
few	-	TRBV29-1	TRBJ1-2	CSAKSGHPQDAF	TGCAGCGCCAAAAGTGGGCACCCGCAGGACGCCTTC
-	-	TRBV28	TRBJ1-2	CASTFRGGGYGYTF	TGTGCCAGCACCTTTAGGGGGGGCGGCTATGGCTACACCTTC
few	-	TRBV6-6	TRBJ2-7	CASNPGVTSVREQYF	TGTGCCAGCAATCCGGGGGTAACGTCAGTAAGGGAGCAGTACTTC
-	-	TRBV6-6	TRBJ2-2	CASSYRLANTGELFF	TGTGCCAGCAGTTACCGGCTAGCCAACACCGGGGAGCTGTTTTTT
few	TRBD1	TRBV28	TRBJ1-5	CASRAQGACSQPQHF	TGTGCCAGCAGGGCACAGGGGGCGTGTTCTCAGCCCCAGCATTTT
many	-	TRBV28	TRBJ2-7	CASSSVGSTYEQYF	TGTGCCAGCAGTTCGGTAGGGTCCACCTACGAGCAGTACTTC
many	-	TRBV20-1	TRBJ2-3	CSAGRRGGSTDTQYF	TGCAGTGCCGGCCGGCGTGGCGGGAGCACAGATACGCAGTATTTT
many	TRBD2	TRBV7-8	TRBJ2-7	CASSLVGVSGSYEQYF	TGTGCCAGCAGCTTAGTAGGGGTTAGCGGGAGCTACGAGCAGTACTTC
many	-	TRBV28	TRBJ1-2	CASSLSGRTYGYTF	TGTGCCAGCAGTTTATCAGGGAGGACCTATGGCTACACCTTC
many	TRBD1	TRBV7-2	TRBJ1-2	CASSWDRTYGYTF	TGTGCCAGCAGCTGGGACAGAACCTATGGCTACACCTTC
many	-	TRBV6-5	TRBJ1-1	CASSYSSLGPEVTEAFF	TGTGCCAGCAGTTACTCGAGTCTAGGCCCCGAGGTTACTGAAGCTTTCTTT